A selection of T cell receptor beta chains follows, all from one sample in a study of graft-versus-host responses after intestinal transplantation. Method: immunoSEQ multiplex PCR; TCRdb's copy keeps in-frame clones and lacks some. Here the sample spans about 15,000 clones, just under 30% being singletons. The sample in question was alloreactive CD4+ T cells from a mixed lymphocyte reaction culture, obtained before intestinal transplant. The receptors derive from a human patient who received an intestinal transplant. Both conserved end residues are part of each CDR3. The order of the fields is J gene, clone size, V gene, D gene, CDR3 protein, CDR3 DNA. D genes are given only for firm matches. Rows may omit the clone size; those that give it use once, few, many or a size class.

J gene: TRBJ2-3; clone size: NA; V gene: TRBV7-6; D gene: TRBD1; CDR3 protein: CASSSFTRTGSYTDTQYF; CDR3 DNA: TGTGCCAGCAGCTCTTTTACCCGGACAGGGAGTTACACAGATACGCAGTATTTT
J gene: TRBJ2-6; clone size: few; V gene: TRBV11-1; D gene: NA; CDR3 protein: CASSHRARGANVLTF; CDR3 DNA: TGTGCCAGCAGCCACAGGGCCCGTGGGGCCAACGTCCTGACTTTC
J gene: TRBJ1-4; clone size: few; V gene: TRBV4-2; D gene: NA; CDR3 protein: CASSLTGRTTNEKLFF; CDR3 DNA: TGTGCCAGCAGCCTTACCGGACGGACAACTAATGAAAAACTGTTTTTT
J gene: TRBJ1-5; clone size: medium-sized; V gene: TRBV2; D gene: NA; CDR3 protein: CASSVGQPQHF; CDR3 DNA: TGTGCCAGCAGTGTTGGTCAGCCCCAGCATTTT
J gene: TRBJ1-2; clone size: medium-sized; V gene: TRBV28; D gene: NA; CDR3 protein: CASSRAGGYTF; CDR3 DNA: TGTGCCAGCAGTAGGGCGGGAGGCTACACCTTC
J gene: TRBJ2-7; clone size: medium-sized; V gene: TRBV28; D gene: NA; CDR3 protein: CASSLDPRFSYEQYF; CDR3 DNA: TGTGCCAGCAGTTTAGACCCCCGATTCTCCTACGAGCAGTACTTC
J gene: TRBJ2-1; clone size: NA; V gene: TRBV6-1; D gene: NA; CDR3 protein: CASSATRRPTHNEQFF; CDR3 DNA: TGTGCCAGCAGTGCCACGAGACGTCCTACCCACAATGAGCAGTTCTTC
J gene: TRBJ2-7; clone size: few; V gene: TRBV6-1; D gene: NA; CDR3 protein: CASSSDGAYEQYF; CDR3 DNA: TGTGCCAGCAGTTCGGACGGCGCCTACGAGCAGTACTTC
J gene: TRBJ2-1; clone size: NA; V gene: TRBV28; D gene: NA; CDR3 protein: CASSLNGVDEQFF; CDR3 DNA: TGTGCCAGCAGTTTAAACGGAGTCGATGAGCAGTTCTTC
J gene: TRBJ2-7; clone size: NA; V gene: TRBV6-1; D gene: TRBD1; CDR3 protein: CASSLGTASSYEQYF; CDR3 DNA: TGTGCCAGCAGCCTCGGGACAGCCAGCTCCTACGAGCAGTACTTC
J gene: TRBJ1-6; clone size: NA; V gene: TRBV18; D gene: NA; CDR3 protein: CASSDQEGSGGSPLHF; CDR3 DNA: TGTGCCAGCTCAGACCAAGAGGGCTCCGGGGGTTCACCCCTCCACTTT
J gene: TRBJ2-7; clone size: NA; V gene: TRBV2; D gene: NA; CDR3 protein: CASSEDGYYEQYF; CDR3 DNA: TGTGCCAGCAGTGAAGACGGATATTACGAGCAGTACTTC
J gene: TRBJ1-2; clone size: few; V gene: TRBV28; D gene: TRBD1; CDR3 protein: CASRGQMNDGYTF; CDR3 DNA: TGTGCCAGCAGGGGACAGATGAATGACGGCTACACCTTC
J gene: TRBJ2-7; clone size: few; V gene: TRBV15; D gene: NA; CDR3 protein: CATSSSTSQYF; CDR3 DNA: TGTGCCACCAGCAGCTCGACCTCGCAGTACTTC
J gene: TRBJ1-4; clone size: NA; V gene: TRBV9; D gene: NA; CDR3 protein: CASSPQTGGGEKLFF; CDR3 DNA: TGTGCCAGCAGCCCCCAGACGGGAGGCGGTGAAAAACTGTTTTTT
J gene: TRBJ2-7; clone size: NA; V gene: TRBV27; D gene: NA; CDR3 protein: CASRRSPESSYEQYF; CDR3 DNA: TGTGCCAGCAGACGGTCCCCTGAGAGCTCCTACGAGCAGTACTTC
J gene: TRBJ2-7; clone size: few; V gene: TRBV5-4; D gene: NA; CDR3 protein: CASSLSQGTYEQYF; CDR3 DNA: TGTGCCAGCAGCTTGTCCCAGGGTACCTACGAGCAGTACTTC
J gene: TRBJ1-4; clone size: NA; V gene: TRBV5-1; D gene: NA; CDR3 protein: CATTTGGAPGEKLFF; CDR3 DNA: TGCGCCACCACGACGGGGGGGGCCCCAGGTGAAAAACTGTTTTTT
J gene: TRBJ2-7; clone size: few; V gene: TRBV5-5; D gene: NA; CDR3 protein: CASSLVGGNSYEQYF; CDR3 DNA: TGTGCCAGCAGCTTGGTTGGTGGTAACTCCTACGAGCAGTACTTC
J gene: TRBJ1-2; clone size: medium-sized; V gene: TRBV5-4; D gene: NA; CDR3 protein: CASSQKTGTVDYGYTF; CDR3 DNA: TGTGCCAGCAGCCAAAAAACAGGGACCGTCGACTATGGCTACACCTTC
J gene: TRBJ1-1; clone size: NA; V gene: TRBV6-5; D gene: TRBD1; CDR3 protein: CASSYAGQGHTEAFF; CDR3 DNA: TGTGCCAGCAGTTACGCGGGACAGGGCCACACTGAAGCTTTCTTT
J gene: TRBJ2-7; clone size: NA; V gene: TRBV18; D gene: NA; CDR3 protein: CASSGQSYEQYF; CDR3 DNA: TGTGCCAGCTCAGGACAATCCTACGAGCAGTACTTC
J gene: TRBJ2-3; clone size: few; V gene: TRBV28; D gene: NA; CDR3 protein: CASSFPNPGLFTDTQYF; CDR3 DNA: TGTGCCAGCAGTTTTCCGAATCCGGGACTTTTCACAGATACGCAGTATTTT
J gene: TRBJ2-3; clone size: NA; V gene: TRBV11-2; D gene: NA; CDR3 protein: CASSPREGTDTQYF; CDR3 DNA: TGTGCCAGCAGCCCCCGCGAGGGTACAGATACGCAGTATTTT
J gene: TRBJ2-3; clone size: NA; V gene: TRBV9; D gene: NA; CDR3 protein: CASSVVEWGRDTQYF; CDR3 DNA: TGTGCCAGCAGCGTAGTGGAATGGGGTAGAGATACGCAGTATTTT
J gene: TRBJ2-7; clone size: NA; V gene: TRBV4-1; D gene: NA; CDR3 protein: CASSQEEQGYEQYF; CDR3 DNA: TGTGCCAGCAGCCAAGAGGAACAGGGCTACGAGCAGTACTTC
J gene: TRBJ1-1; clone size: NA; V gene: TRBV10-3; D gene: TRBD1; CDR3 protein: CATRGVRGLNTEAFF; CDR3 DNA: TGTGCCACCAGAGGGGTCAGGGGGTTGAACACTGAAGCTTTCTTT
J gene: TRBJ2-3; clone size: NA; V gene: TRBV5-1; D gene: TRBD2; CDR3 protein: CASSGSGRLDTQYF; CDR3 DNA: TGCGCCAGCAGCGGTAGCGGGAGATTAGATACGCAGTATTTT
J gene: TRBJ1-2; clone size: NA; V gene: TRBV7-2; D gene: NA; CDR3 protein: CASSLGGGNGYTF; CDR3 DNA: TGTGCCAGCAGCTTAGGGGGAGGGAATGGCTACACCTTC
J gene: TRBJ1-1; clone size: few; V gene: TRBV5-4; D gene: NA; CDR3 protein: CASSLDRFHTEAFF; CDR3 DNA: TGTGCCAGCAGCTTGGACAGGTTTCACACTGAAGCTTTCTTT
J gene: TRBJ2-7; clone size: NA; V gene: TRBV7-3; D gene: NA; CDR3 protein: CASSLASSGYEQYF; CDR3 DNA: TGTGCCAGCAGCTTAGCGTCGAGCGGCTACGAGCAGTACTTC
J gene: TRBJ2-3; clone size: NA; V gene: TRBV11-1; D gene: TRBD2; CDR3 protein: CASSLSGAGVWVDTQYF; CDR3 DNA: TGTGCCAGCAGCTTAAGTGGAGCGGGAGTGTGGGTAGATACGCAGTATTTT
J gene: TRBJ1-1; clone size: few; V gene: TRBV10-3; D gene: NA; CDR3 protein: CAISARGPNTEAFF; CDR3 DNA: TGTGCCATCAGTGCTAGAGGACCCAACACTGAAGCTTTCTTT
J gene: TRBJ1-5; clone size: NA; V gene: TRBV6-6; D gene: TRBD1; CDR3 protein: CASSSGQFTQPQHF; CDR3 DNA: TGTGCCAGCAGTTCGGGACAGTTTACGCAGCCCCAGCATTTT
J gene: TRBJ2-2; clone size: NA; V gene: TRBV4-1; D gene: TRBD2; CDR3 protein: CASSPTTSGRSNTGELFF; CDR3 DNA: TGCGCCAGCAGCCCCACTACTAGCGGGAGATCGAACACCGGGGAGCTGTTTTTT
J gene: TRBJ2-7; clone size: few; V gene: TRBV28; D gene: NA; CDR3 protein: CASKLFGGEQYF; CDR3 DNA: TGTGCCAGCAAGCTGTTTGGGGGCGAGCAGTACTTC
J gene: TRBJ2-5; clone size: NA; V gene: TRBV13; D gene: NA; CDR3 protein: CASSSRDRGGETQYF; CDR3 DNA: TGTGCCAGCAGCTCCCGGGACCGTGGGGGAGAGACCCAGTACTTC
J gene: TRBJ1-1; clone size: few; V gene: TRBV6-1; D gene: NA; CDR3 protein: CASSRGNTEAFF; CDR3 DNA: TGTGCCAGCAGTAGGGGGAACACTGAAGCTTTCTTT
J gene: TRBJ2-3; clone size: NA; V gene: TRBV27; D gene: NA; CDR3 protein: CASSQWDTQYF; CDR3 DNA: TGTGCCAGCAGCCAATGGGATACGCAGTATTTT
J gene: TRBJ2-1; clone size: few; V gene: TRBV6-6; D gene: NA; CDR3 protein: CASSYPGERGPNEQFF; CDR3 DNA: TGTGCCAGCAGTTACCCCGGGGAGAGGGGCCCCAATGAGCAGTTCTTC
J gene: TRBJ2-5; clone size: few; V gene: TRBV4-1; D gene: TRBD2; CDR3 protein: CASSQEEEREGRKKETQYF; CDR3 DNA: TGCGCCAGCAGCCAAGAGGAAGAGCGGGAGGGCCGCAAGAAAGAGACCCAGTACTTC
J gene: TRBJ1-4; clone size: NA; V gene: TRBV6-5; D gene: NA; CDR3 protein: CASSPQGMDEKLFF; CDR3 DNA: TGTGCCAGCAGTCCACAGGGCATGGATGAAAAACTGTTTTTT
J gene: TRBJ2-7; clone size: few; V gene: TRBV5-1; D gene: NA; CDR3 protein: CASSSGEVAYEQYF; CDR3 DNA: TGCGCCAGCAGCTCAGGAGAGGTAGCCTACGAGCAGTACTTC
J gene: TRBJ1-5; clone size: few; V gene: TRBV6-6; D gene: NA; CDR3 protein: CASSFTVNGQPQHF; CDR3 DNA: TGTGCCAGCAGTTTCACAGTGAACGGTCAGCCCCAGCATTTT
J gene: TRBJ2-7; clone size: few; V gene: TRBV11-3; D gene: NA; CDR3 protein: CASSLRAGEQYF; CDR3 DNA: TGTGCCAGCAGCCTCCGGGCGGGGGAGCAGTACTTC
J gene: TRBJ2-1; clone size: NA; V gene: TRBV7-2; D gene: TRBD1; CDR3 protein: CASSRDRGQTGEQFF; CDR3 DNA: TGTGCCAGCAGCCGGGACAGGGGGCAGACCGGTGAGCAGTTCTTC
J gene: TRBJ1-1; clone size: medium-sized; V gene: TRBV5-6; D gene: TRBD1; CDR3 protein: CASTIPGQSMNTEAFF; CDR3 DNA: TGTGCCAGCACAATCCCGGGACAGTCGATGAACACTGAAGCTTTCTTT
J gene: TRBJ1-6; clone size: NA; V gene: TRBV5-1; D gene: NA; CDR3 protein: CASSSAGLSSYNSPLHF; CDR3 DNA: TGCGCCAGCAGCTCGGCGGGCCTCAGCTCCTATAATTCACCCCTCCACTTT
J gene: TRBJ2-3; clone size: NA; V gene: TRBV5-1; D gene: TRBD2; CDR3 protein: CAGSLGTSGKNSITQYF; CDR3 DNA: TGCGCCGGCAGCTTAGGGACTAGCGGGAAGAATAGTATTACGCAGTATTTT
J gene: TRBJ1-1; clone size: NA; V gene: TRBV4-2; D gene: NA; CDR3 protein: CASSQEGGTEAFF; CDR3 DNA: TGTGCCAGCAGCCAAGAGGGGGGCACTGAAGCTTTCTTT
J gene: TRBJ2-7; clone size: NA; V gene: TRBV7-8; D gene: NA; CDR3 protein: CASSLGGTGSCEQYF; CDR3 DNA: TGTGCCAGCAGCTTAGGTGGGACTGGCTCCTGCGAGCAGTACTTC
J gene: TRBJ1-1; clone size: NA; V gene: TRBV6-5; D gene: TRBD1; CDR3 protein: CASSPRDRDSTEAFF; CDR3 DNA: TGTGCCAGCAGTCCTCGGGACAGGGACTCCACTGAAGCTTTCTTT
J gene: TRBJ2-3; clone size: few; V gene: TRBV6-5; D gene: NA; CDR3 protein: CASSYSRLTDTQYF; CDR3 DNA: TGTGCCAGCAGTTACTCTAGATTAACAGATACGCAGTATTTT
J gene: TRBJ2-5; clone size: few; V gene: TRBV7-2; D gene: TRBD2; CDR3 protein: CASSPGGLALETQYF; CDR3 DNA: TGTGCCAGCAGCCCCGGCGGACTAGCGTTAGAGACCCAGTACTTC
J gene: TRBJ1-1; clone size: once; V gene: TRBV7-3; D gene: NA; CDR3 protein: CASSPSTNTEALF; CDR3 DNA: TGTGCCAGCAGCCCATCCACGAACACTGAAGCTCTCTTT
J gene: TRBJ2-5; clone size: few; V gene: TRBV7-7; D gene: TRBD2; CDR3 protein: CASSAWTSSKETQYF; CDR3 DNA: TGTGCTAGCAGCGCCTGGACTAGCTCGAAAGAGACCCAGTACTTC
J gene: TRBJ1-2; clone size: NA; V gene: TRBV4-3; D gene: TRBD1; CDR3 protein: CASSQDRGYGYTF; CDR3 DNA: TGCGCCAGCAGCCAGGACAGGGGCTATGGCTACACCTTC